This T cell receptor beta chain derives from a study of blood T cell repertoires in COVID-19. Sequencing used immunoSEQ multiplex PCR; TCRdb keeps in-frame clones, though not all of them. The sample has about 140,000 clones; approximately 80% are singletons. This clone was counted between two and nine times. V was pared by 8 bases and J by 4 bases, with 10 bases of the junction left unmatched. From germline, CDR1 is MDHEN and CDR2 SYDVKM. This CDR3 spans 15 amino acids. The material sequenced was peripheral blood. The V call is TRBV28, the J call TRBJ1-4; 7 bases map to TRBD1. This TCR was recovered from a human donor in a cohort sampled during active COVID-19. The CDR3 DNA sequence: TGTGCCAGCCGCCTCACAGGGGTTATTAATGAAAAACTGTTTTTT. This encodes CASRLTGVINEKLFF.